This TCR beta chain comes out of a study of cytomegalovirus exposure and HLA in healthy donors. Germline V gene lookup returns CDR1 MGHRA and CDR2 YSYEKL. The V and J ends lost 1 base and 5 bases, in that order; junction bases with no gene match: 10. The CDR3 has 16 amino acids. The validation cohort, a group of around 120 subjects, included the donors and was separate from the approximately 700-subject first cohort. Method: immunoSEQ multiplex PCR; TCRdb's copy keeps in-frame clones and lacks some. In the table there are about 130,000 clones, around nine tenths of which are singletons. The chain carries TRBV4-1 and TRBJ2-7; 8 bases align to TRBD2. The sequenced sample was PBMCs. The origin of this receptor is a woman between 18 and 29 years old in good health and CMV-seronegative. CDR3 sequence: CASSQAGGALANEQYF. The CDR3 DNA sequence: TGCGCCAGCAGCCAAGCGGGGGGGGCGCTGGCCAACGAGCAGTACTTC.